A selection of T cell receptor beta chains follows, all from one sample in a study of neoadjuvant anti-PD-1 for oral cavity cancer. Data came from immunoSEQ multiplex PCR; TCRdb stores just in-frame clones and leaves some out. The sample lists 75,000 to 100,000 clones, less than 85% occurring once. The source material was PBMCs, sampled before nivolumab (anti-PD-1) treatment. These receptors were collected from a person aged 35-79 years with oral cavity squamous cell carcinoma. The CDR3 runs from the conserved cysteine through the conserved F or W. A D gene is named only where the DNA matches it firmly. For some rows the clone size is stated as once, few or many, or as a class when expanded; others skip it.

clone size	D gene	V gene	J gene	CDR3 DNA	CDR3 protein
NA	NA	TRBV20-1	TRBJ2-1	TGCAGTGCCAGAGAGCCTGAGCAGTTCTTC	CSAREPEQFF
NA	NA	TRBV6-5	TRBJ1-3	TGTGCCAGCAGCCGGGACACCGGCTCTGGAAACACCATATATTTT	CASSRDTGSGNTIYF
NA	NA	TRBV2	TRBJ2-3	TGTGCCAGCAGTGAACAAGGGGGTTGGGGTGATACGCAGTATTTT	CASSEQGGWGDTQYF
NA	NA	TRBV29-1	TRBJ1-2	TGCAGCGTTGCCCCGGGACGGGGCGTCTATGGCTACACCTTC	CSVAPGRGVYGYTF
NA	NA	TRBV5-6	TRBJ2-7	TGTGCCAGCAGCTTGGGGCCACAGATCTACGAGCAGTACTTC	CASSLGPQIYEQYF
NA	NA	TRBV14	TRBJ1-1	TGTGCCAGCAGCCCTACTACTCGCTCTGAAGCTTTCTTT	CASSPTTRSEAFF
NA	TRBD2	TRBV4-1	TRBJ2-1	TGCGCCAGCAGCCAAGGTCCAGCGGGAGCCAACAATGAGCAGTTCTTC	CASSQGPAGANNEQFF
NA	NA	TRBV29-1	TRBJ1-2	TGCAGCGTTGGGGATGTCGGCTACACCTTC	CSVGDVGYTF
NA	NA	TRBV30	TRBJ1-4	TGTGCCTGGACTCAGGGGTCAGCAGAAAAACTGTTTTTT	CAWTQGSAEKLFF
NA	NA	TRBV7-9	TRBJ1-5	TGTGCCAGCAGCTTATCAGACGGGGCCCAGCATTTT	CASSLSDGAQHF
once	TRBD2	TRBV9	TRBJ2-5	TGTGCCAGCAGCGTAGGTCTAGCGGGAGTCGGAGAGACCCAGTACTTC	CASSVGLAGVGETQYF
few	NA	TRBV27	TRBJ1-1	TGTGCCAGCAGTTCGTCGGTGAACACTGAAGCTTTCTTT	CASSSSVNTEAFF
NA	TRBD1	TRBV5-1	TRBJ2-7	TGCGCCAGCAGCTTAACAGGGGAAGTCTACGAGCAGTACTTC	CASSLTGEVYEQYF
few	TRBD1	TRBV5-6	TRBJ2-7	TGTGCCAGCAGCTTACCGGACAGGGGTTTCCACGAGCAGTACTTC	CASSLPDRGFHEQYF
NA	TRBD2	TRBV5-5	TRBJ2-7	TGTGCCAGCAGCCTGACTAGCGGGAGTAACGAGCAGTACTTC	CASSLTSGSNEQYF
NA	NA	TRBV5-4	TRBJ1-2	TGTGCCAGCAGCTTAGTGGCCGGACTTACTAACTATGGCTACACCTTC	CASSLVAGLTNYGYTF
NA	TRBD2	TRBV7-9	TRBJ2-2	TGTGCCAGCAGCTCACTGGGAGGGAGTGAAGGCACCGGGGAGCTGTTTTTT	CASSSLGGSEGTGELFF
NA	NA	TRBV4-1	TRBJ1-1	TGCGCCAGCAGCCAAGGGGGCGCGAGGTCGAACACTGAAGCTTTCTTT	CASSQGGARSNTEAFF
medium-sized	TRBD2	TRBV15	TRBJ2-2	TGTGCCACCAGCAGAGAGGCGGGAGCCGGGGAGCTGTTTTTT	CATSREAGAGELFF
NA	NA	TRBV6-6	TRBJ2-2	TGTGCCAGCAGTTACGAGCGTTGGAATGGCGGGGAGCTGTTTTTT	CASSYERWNGGELFF
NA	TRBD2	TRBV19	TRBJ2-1	TGTGCCAGTAGTACCAGGGGACTAGCGGGAAGGGACAATGAGCAGTTCTTC	CASSTRGLAGRDNEQFF
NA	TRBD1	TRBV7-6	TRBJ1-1	TGTGCCAGCAGCCGTAGGACAGGGGGAGGAACTGAAGCTTTCTTT	CASSRRTGGGTEAFF
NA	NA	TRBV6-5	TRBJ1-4	TGTGCCAGCAGGGGGGGACGGACTCTAGGTGAAAAACTGTTTTTT	CASRGGRTLGEKLFF
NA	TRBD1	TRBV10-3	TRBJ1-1	TGTGCCATCAGCCCTGACAGGGACGGGACTGAAGCTTTCTTT	CAISPDRDGTEAFF
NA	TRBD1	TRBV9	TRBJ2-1	TGTGCCAGCAGCCCCCGGACAGGGGCAACTAATGAGCAGTTCTTC	CASSPRTGATNEQFF
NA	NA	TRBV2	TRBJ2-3	TGTGCCAGCTCCCGGTTCAGCTCTAGCACAGATACGCAGTATTTT	CASSRFSSSTDTQYF
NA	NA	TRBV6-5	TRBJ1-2	TGTGCCAGCAGTTACTCGAGTAGTACTCCCAACGGGGGCTACACCTTC	CASSYSSSTPNGGYTF
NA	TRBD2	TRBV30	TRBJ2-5	TGTGCCTGGAGTCCGGGGGCGGGGGGGGAGACCCAGTACTTC	CAWSPGAGGETQYF
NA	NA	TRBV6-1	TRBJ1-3	TGTGCCAGCCTGGGCCTAAACTCTGGAAACACCATATATTTT	CASLGLNSGNTIYF
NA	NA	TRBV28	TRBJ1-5	TGTGCCAGCACACGGGCGGGAGACCAGCCCCAGCATTTT	CASTRAGDQPQHF
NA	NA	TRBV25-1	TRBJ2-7	TGTGCCAGCAGTTCAGCCGGGACCACCGAGCAGTACTTC	CASSSAGTTEQYF
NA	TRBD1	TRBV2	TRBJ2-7	TGTGCCAGCAACCCCACCGGGACAGGAGCCTACGAGCAGTACTTC	CASNPTGTGAYEQYF
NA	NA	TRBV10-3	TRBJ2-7	TGTGCCATCAGTGAGTATGGGGAAAACTACGAGCAGTACTTC	CAISEYGENYEQYF
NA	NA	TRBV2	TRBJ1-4	TGTGCCAGCAGCGTTCAGGGTTTCGCTAATGAAAAACTGTTTTTT	CASSVQGFANEKLFF
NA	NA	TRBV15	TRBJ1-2	TGTGCCACCAGCAGAGTTGGGGGCAGCGAATCAAACTATGGCTACACCTTC	CATSRVGGSESNYGYTF
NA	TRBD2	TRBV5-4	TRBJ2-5	TGTGCCAGCAGCGCCGGTTTAGCGGGAGAGGAGACCCAGTACTTC	CASSAGLAGEETQYF
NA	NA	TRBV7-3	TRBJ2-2	TGTGCCAGCAGCTTAAATGGGGGGCCAATGGCCGAGAACACCGGGGAGCTGTTTTTT	CASSLNGGPMAENTGELFF
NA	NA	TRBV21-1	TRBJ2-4	TGTGCCAGCAACTCCGGGACGGCCAAAAACATTCAGTACTTC	CASNSGTAKNIQYF
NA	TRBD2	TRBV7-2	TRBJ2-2	TGTGCCAGCAGCTCGGGACTAGCTCCCGGGGAGCTGTTTTTT	CASSSGLAPGELFF
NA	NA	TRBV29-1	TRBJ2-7	TGCAGCGTCATAGCGCGAGCCTCCTACGAGCAGTACTTC	CSVIARASYEQYF
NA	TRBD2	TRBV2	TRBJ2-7	TGTGCCAGCAGTGACTCCCTAGCGGCTTGGGGCGAGCAGTACTTC	CASSDSLAAWGEQYF
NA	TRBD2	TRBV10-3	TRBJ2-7	TGTGCCATCAGTGACATCGCTAGCGGAGCCTCCTACGAGCAGTACTTC	CAISDIASGASYEQYF
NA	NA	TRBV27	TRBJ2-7	TGTGCCAGCAGTTTATCGATGGAGGGGTACGAGCAGTACTTC	CASSLSMEGYEQYF
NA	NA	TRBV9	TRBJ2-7	TGTGCCAGCAGCCCCCGGGACTCAGCCTACGAGCAGTACTTC	CASSPRDSAYEQYF
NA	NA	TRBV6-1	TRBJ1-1	TGTGCCAGCAGAGTGCTGACACTGAACACTGAAGCTTTCTTT	CASRVLTLNTEAFF
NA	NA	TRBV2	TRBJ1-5	TGTGCCAGTACTTCCGGGGGGCGCAGACAGCCCCAGCATTTT	CASTSGGRRQPQHF
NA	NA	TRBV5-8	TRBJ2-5	TGTGCCAGCAGCTCCGGGCTGAGGATCCAAGAGACCCAGTACTTC	CASSSGLRIQETQYF
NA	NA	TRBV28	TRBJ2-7	TGTGCCAGCAGTTTTGGGTCCCCTCCCTACGAGCAGTACTTC	CASSFGSPPYEQYF
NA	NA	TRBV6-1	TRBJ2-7	TGTGCCAGCAGTTCCTACTACGAGCAGTACTTC	CASSSYYEQYF
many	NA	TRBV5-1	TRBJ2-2	TGCGCCAGCAGCTGGTCGACAGGCTTTCAAAACACCGGGGAGCTGTTTTTT	CASSWSTGFQNTGELFF
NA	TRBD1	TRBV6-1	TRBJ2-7	TGTGCCAGCAGTATAGGGACAGGGCACGAGCAGTACTTC	CASSIGTGHEQYF